This T cell receptor (beta chain) was identified in a study of siplizumab effects on memory and regulatory T cells. Assay: immunoSEQ multiplex PCR; the TCRdb copy retains only in-frame clones and omits some. The sample consists of around 97,000 clones, about 95% of them appearing once. In germline, CDR1 is SGHKS, CDR2 YYEKEE (reference sequence). The CDR3 extends over 15 amino acids. V lost 1 base and J 4 bases, leaving 12 bases between the germline ends. On this clone itself: Its antigen is still unknown.

Findings and caveats of the study: Among mappable alloreactive CD4+ clones, the Treg-derived fraction averaged roughly 70% with siplizumab versus more than 25% in controls. Sequences that were alloreactive and traceable to unstimulated CD4+ memory cells were significantly reduced by siplizumab. The naive T cell population seemed more diverse than memory cells and seemed a major contributor to the alloresponse. No assignable naive or memory phenotype existed for roughly 80-96% of proliferating CD4+ or CD8+ clones.

The origin of this receptor is a human donor in good health. The chain links TRBV5-5 to TRBJ1-5; possibly TRBD1 for D (6 bases). What was sequenced was non-Treg CD4+ T cells sorted from blood. The CDR3 here is CASSLLRGPNQPQHF. DNA for the CDR3: TGTGCCAGCAGCTTGCTTCGGGGGCCTAATCAGCCCCAGCATTTT.